This record covers a single T cell receptor beta chain. The CDR3 sequence is 18 residues long. With V trimmed by 8 bases and J by 2 bases, 15 bases remained unmatched. Germline loops: CDR1 KGHDR, CDR2 SFDVKD. These data belong to a study of blood T cell repertoires in COVID-19. Study-wide context: From T cells, B-cell-depleted T cells, or PBMCs came the material, which was cDNA or gDNA.

Some clones are missing from TCRdb's copy, which holds only in-frame ones; the method was immunoSEQ multiplex PCR. The sample has 200,000 to 300,000 clones; around 84% are singletons. This chain joins TRBV24-1 and TRBJ1-5, with 9 positions matching TRBD1. The TCR comes from a woman between 65 and 79 years old with active or convalescent COVID-19. Material: peripheral blood. CDR3 coding DNA: TGTGCCACCACATCCCGGGACAGGGTTCAATCGGGCAATCAGCCCCAGCATTTT. This gives the protein CATTSRDRVQSGNQPQHF.